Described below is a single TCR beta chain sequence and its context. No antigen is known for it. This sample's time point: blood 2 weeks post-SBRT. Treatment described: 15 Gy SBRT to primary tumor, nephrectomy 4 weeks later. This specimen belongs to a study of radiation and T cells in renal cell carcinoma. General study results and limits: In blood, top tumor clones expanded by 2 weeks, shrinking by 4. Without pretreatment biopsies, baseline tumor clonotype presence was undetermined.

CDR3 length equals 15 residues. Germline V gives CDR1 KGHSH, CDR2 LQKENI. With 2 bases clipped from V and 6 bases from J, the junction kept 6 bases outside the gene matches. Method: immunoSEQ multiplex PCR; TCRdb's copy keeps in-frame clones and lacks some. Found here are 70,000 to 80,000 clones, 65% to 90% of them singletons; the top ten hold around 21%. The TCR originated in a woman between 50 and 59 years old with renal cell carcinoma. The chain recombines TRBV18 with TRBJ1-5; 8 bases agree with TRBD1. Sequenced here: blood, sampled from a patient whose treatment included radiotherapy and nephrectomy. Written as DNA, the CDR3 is TGTGCCAGCTCACCATCCGGACAGGGAATTCAGCCCCAGCATTTT. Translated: CASSPSGQGIQPQHF.